These 24 T cell receptor beta chains share one sample of origin, sequenced in a study of blood T cell repertoires in COVID-19. TCRdb's table, derived via immunoSEQ multiplex PCR, lists solely in-frame clones and lacks some. The table has 230,000 or so clones, almost 90% seen once; the top ten hold about 15%. The sequenced sample consisted of PBMCs or T cells enriched from blood (not recorded which). The receptors originated from a woman aged 45-65 years with acute COVID-19.

This chain links TRBV7-9 with TRBJ2-1; maybe TRBD2 (6 bases). V was shortened by 2 bases and J by 3 bases, with 11 bases between the two germline ends. CDR1 is SEHNR, CDR2 FQNEAQ, per germline (reference sequence). This CDR3 comprises 15 residues. The CDR3 DNA sequence: TGTGCCAGCAGCTTAATGGGGGGAATCTACAATGAGCAGTTCTTC. Protein: CASSLMGGIYNEQFF.

The chain employs TRBV18 and TRBJ1-4; 10 bases match TRBD1. The CDR3 spans 15 residues. Germline CDR1 and CDR2: KGHSH and LQKENI. V was pared by 4 bases and J by 6 bases, with 5 bases of the junction left unmatched. The CDR3 region has the DNA TGTGCCAGCTCACGACAGGGGGCGCAGGATGAAAAACTGTTTTTT. Translated: CASSRQGAQDEKLFF.

V is TRBV14 and J is TRBJ2-1; TRBD2 is a possible D gene (5 bases). Germline V lookup: CDR1 SGHDN, CDR2 FVKESK. The V end lost 3 bases, the J end lost 9 bases, and 18 bases lay between the germline ends. The CDR3 has 15 residues. The CDR3 sequence: CASSHEGAFRGEQFF. For the CDR3, the DNA is TGTGCCAGCAGCCACGAGGGAGCGTTTCGTGGTGAGCAGTTCTTC.

The chain couples TRBV19 to TRBJ1-5, with D possibly being TRBD1 (6 bases). The CDR3 extends over 16 amino acids. Germline values: CDR1 LNHDA, CDR2 SQIVND (reference sequence). V shed 5 bases and J shed 3 bases, with 17 bases lying between them. CDR3 in DNA: TGTGCCAGTAGTGGGGGCTCCCGGGGGGCCAATCAGCCCCAGCATTTT. Translating it yields CASSGGSRGANQPQHF.

This chain connects TRBV30 to TRBJ1-4; 12 bases agree with TRBD1. The CDR3 runs 16 residues. Germline lookup yields CDR1 GTSNPN and CDR2 SVGIG (reference sequence). The V segment lost 4 bases and the J segment 7 bases; nucleotides outside the gene matches: 10. Written as DNA, the CDR3 is TGTGCCTGGACCAGCGGCCGGGACAGGGGGCTTGAAAAACTGTTTTTT. As protein: CAWTSGRDRGLEKLFF.

This clone was picked up a small number of times. The V gene is TRBV30, the J gene TRBJ1-3; D uncertain. Germline CDR1 and CDR2: GTSNPN and SVGIG (reference sequence). This CDR3 is built from 10 residues. V dropped 5 bases and J dropped 6 bases, with 5 bases sitting between them. CDR3 region: CAWGLNTIYF. The CDR3 DNA is TGTGCCTGGGGACTAAACACCATATATTTT.

The chain joins TRBV5-1 to TRBJ2-2, with D possibly TRBD2 on 5 matching bases. Germline V CDR1 and CDR2: SGHRS, YFSETQ. With 3 bases removed from V and 0 bases from J, the gap between germline ends came to 6 bases. CDR3 length: 14 residues. CDR3 sequence (DNA): TGCGCCAGCAGCTACGGGACGAACACCGGGGAGCTGTTTTTT. Translating gives CASSYGTNTGELFF. The variable domain in full, completed from reference TRBV5-1 and TRBJ2-2, reads KAGVTQTPRYLIKTRGQQVTLSCSPISGHRSVSWYQQTPGQGLQFLFEYFSETQRNKGNFPGRFSGRQFSNSRSEMNVSTLELGDSALYLCASSYGTNTGELFFGEGSRLTVL.

The V call is TRBV19, the J call TRBJ2-2; D remains unclear. V lost 9 bases, J lost 4 bases, and 15 bases lay in between. CDR3 length equals 14 residues. Looked up from germline, CDR1 is LNHDA and CDR2 is SQIVND (reference sequence). The CDR3 region is CASLSLPGTGELFF. The CDR3 DNA reads TGTGCCAGCCTGTCCCTCCCGGGCACCGGGGAGCTGTTTTTT.

The chain has TRBV9 and TRBJ2-5, with D perhaps TRBD2 (5 bases). The germline gives CDR1 SGDLS, CDR2 YYNGEE. Trimming cost V 3 bases and J 0 bases, with 18 bases left between them. The CDR3 is 17 residues long. The CDR3 DNA reads as TGTGCCAGCAGCGCCCGTAGTCCCTCCGGGGACCAAGAGACCCAGTACTTC. As protein: CASSARSPSGDQETQYF.

The rearrangement uses TRBV27 and TRBJ2-1; D is uncertain. The CDR3 has 13 residues. The germline V and J ends were trimmed by 10 bases and 0 bases, with 10 bases remaining between them. CDR1 and CDR2 from the germline V gene are MNHEY and SMNVEV (reference sequence). The CDR3 DNA follows: TGTGCCACCTCGAAGAGCTCCTACAATGAGCAGTTCTTC. Its protein is CATSKSSYNEQFF.

The chain links TRBV27 to TRBJ1-4, with 8 bases lining up with TRBD1. Germline V CDR1 and CDR2: MNHEY, SMNVEV (reference sequence). The CDR3 length is 17 residues. J lost 11 bases, V lost 0 bases, and 14 bases had no gene match. Here the CDR3 reads CASSLSQGADMVDKLFF. CDR3 bases: TGTGCCAGCAGTTTATCCCAGGGGGCGGATATGGTGGATAAACTGTTTTTT.

J is TRBJ1-2 and V is TRBV29-1; D is perhaps TRBD1 (5 bases). V was trimmed by 4 bases and J by 4 bases, leaving 19 bases between them. The CDR3 sequence is 15 residues long. CDR1 is SQVTM and CDR2 is ANQGSEA in the germline V gene. Written as DNA, the CDR3 is TGCAGCGTTGGCCCCTACTCCCAGGGAAGCTATGGCTACACCTTC. Encoded protein: CSVGPYSQGSYGYTF.

J is TRBJ1-4 and V is TRBV28, with D maybe TRBD1 (5 bases). There are 13 residues in the CDR3. V was shortened by 2 bases and J by 8 bases, with 9 bases between the two germline ends. Germline V CDR1 and CDR2: MDHEN, SYDVKM. The CDR3 sequence is CASSLQGGEKLFF. DNA of the CDR3: TGTGCCAGCAGTTTACAGGGTGGGGAAAAACTGTTTTTT.

This chain links TRBV5-8 with TRBJ1-4; D not resolved. Looked up from germline, CDR1 is SGHTS and CDR2 is YDEGEE. V dropped 4 bases and J dropped 2 bases, with 3 bases sitting between them. This CDR3 comprises 12 residues. The CDR3 protein is CASSLTNEKLFF. The CDR3 nucleotides are TGTGCCAGCAGCCTTACTAATGAAAAACTGTTTTTT.

The V and J genes are TRBV15 and TRBJ2-3, with a weak D call TRBD2 (6 bases). The V end lost 2 bases, the J end lost 5 bases, and 20 bases lay between the germline ends. Per germline, CDR1 LNHNV and CDR2 YYDKDF (reference sequence). The CDR3 is 17 residues long. This CDR3 is CATSRNAPGTGGDTQYF. In DNA form, the CDR3 reads TGTGCCACCAGCAGAAACGCGCCGGGAACCGGGGGAGATACGCAGTATTTT. The complete variable domain, with remaining parts taken from reference TRBV15 and TRBJ2-3, reads DAMVIQNPRYQVTQFGKPVTLSCSQTLNHNVMYWYQQKSSQAPKLLFHYYDKDFNNEADTPDNFQSRRPNTSFCFLDIRSPGLGDTAMYLCATSRNAPGTGGDTQYFGPGTRLTVL.

The rearrangement links TRBV27 to TRBJ2-7; 9 bases are a match to TRBD2. With 7 bases clipped from V and 4 bases from J, the junction kept 8 bases outside the gene matches. Germline V gene data show CDR1 as MNHEY and CDR2 as SMNVEV (reference sequence). The CDR3 runs to 14 residues. The CDR3 region has the DNA TGTGCCAGCACGTTAGCGGGAGAGGGTTACGAGCAGTACTTC. Encoded protein: CASTLAGEGYEQYF.

The V gene is TRBV28, the J gene TRBJ1-1; D ambiguous. CDR1 is MDHEN, CDR2 SYDVKM, per germline. V dropped 1 base and J dropped 0 bases, with 6 bases sitting between them. The CDR3 extends over 14 amino acids. As DNA, the CDR3 is TGTGCCAGCAGTTTATTCAGGCTGAACACTGAAGCTTTCTTT. Its translation is CASSLFRLNTEAFF.

This chain uses TRBV3-1 (or the pseudogene TRBV3-2) with TRBJ2-1, with 7 bases fitting TRBD2. V lost 3 bases, J lost 6 bases, and 5 bases stayed unmatched. The CDR3 is 14 amino acids. CDR1 LGHDT and CDR2 YNNKEL come from the germline V gene (reference sequence). CDR3 coding DNA: TGTGCCAGCAGCCACTCTGGACTAGGCAATGAGCAGTTCTTC. It is translated as CASSHSGLGNEQFF.

The chain uses TRBV7-2 and TRBJ1-5; no definite D call. The CDR3 is 13 residues long. V was trimmed by 4 bases and J by 3 bases, leaving 7 bases between them. The germline gives CDR1 SGHTA, CDR2 FQGNSA. The CDR3: CASSSSYNQPQHF. The CDR3 region has the DNA TGTGCCAGCAGCTCTTCTTACAATCAGCCCCAGCATTTT.

V usage is TRBV7-9 and J usage is TRBJ2-3; TRBD2 agrees at 12 bases. Germline CDR1 is SEHNR and CDR2 is FQNEAQ (reference sequence). With V trimmed by 5 bases and J by 5 bases, 8 bases remained unmatched. The CDR3 extends over 16 amino acids. The DNA of the CDR3 is TGTGCCAGCAGCCTCTCTAGCGGGAGGGCCTTAGATACGCAGTATTTT. Translating gives CASSLSSGRALDTQYF.

This rearrangement joins TRBV7-8 to TRBJ1-5; the match to TRBD1 covers 7 bases. Germline V CDR1 and CDR2: SGHVS, FQNEAQ. CDR3 length: 16 amino acids. With 1 base clipped from V and 3 bases from J, the junction kept 6 bases outside the gene matches. The CDR3: CASSLVPGGNNQPQHF. DNA of the CDR3: TGTGCCAGCAGCTTAGTCCCAGGGGGTAACAATCAGCCCCAGCATTTT. The variable domain in full, with the rest retrieved from reference TRBV7-8 and TRBJ1-5, is GAGVSQSPRYKVAKRGQDVALRCDPISGHVSLFWYQQALGQGPEFLTYFQNEAQLDKSGLPSDRFFAERPEGSVSTLKIQRTQQEDSAVYLCASSLVPGGNNQPQHFGDGTRLSIL.

V gene TRBV2 combines with J gene TRBJ2-3; the match to TRBD2 covers 8 bases. The length of the CDR3 is 15 residues. Germline V gives CDR1 SNHLY, CDR2 FYNNEI. Germline trimming cut 8 bases from V and 4 bases from J; bases unmatched to any gene: 11. CDR3 sequence reads: CASAELAVVPDTQYF. DNA for the CDR3: TGTGCCAGCGCTGAACTAGCGGTAGTACCAGATACGCAGTATTTT.

The CDR3 loop is CASSVVQTDTQYF. The CDR3 bases are TGTGCCAGCAGCGTAGTCCAGACAGATACGCAGTATTTT. V and J are TRBV9 and TRBJ2-3; D call uncertain. V gave up 0 bases and J gave up 3 bases, with 5 bases separating them. CDR1 is SGDLS and CDR2 is YYNGEE in the germline V gene. This CDR3 spans 13 amino acids.

The rearrangement joins TRBV18 to TRBJ2-1; TRBD1 matches 9 bases. V trimming: 1 base; J trimming: 8 bases; junction bases outside the gene matches: 15. The CDR3 has 18 amino acids. The V gene's germline CDR1 is KGHSH and CDR2 LQKENI. CDR3 nucleotide sequence: TGTGCCAGCTCACCACGAGTCGGGACAGGGCCGCGAGGTGATGAGCAGTTCTTC. Translation gives CASSPRVGTGPRGDEQFF.